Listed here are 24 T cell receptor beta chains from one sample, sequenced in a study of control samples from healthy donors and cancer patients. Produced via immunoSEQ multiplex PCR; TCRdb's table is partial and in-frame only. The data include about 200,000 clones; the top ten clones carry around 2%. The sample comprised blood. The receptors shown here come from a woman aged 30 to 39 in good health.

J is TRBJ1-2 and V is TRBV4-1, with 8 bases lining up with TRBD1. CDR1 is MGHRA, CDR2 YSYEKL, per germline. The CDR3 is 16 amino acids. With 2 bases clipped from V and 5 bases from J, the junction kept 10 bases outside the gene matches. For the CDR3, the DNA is TGCGCCAGCAGCCAACTCCAGACAGGGGCCGAATATGGCTACACCTTC. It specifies CASSQLQTGAEYGYTF.

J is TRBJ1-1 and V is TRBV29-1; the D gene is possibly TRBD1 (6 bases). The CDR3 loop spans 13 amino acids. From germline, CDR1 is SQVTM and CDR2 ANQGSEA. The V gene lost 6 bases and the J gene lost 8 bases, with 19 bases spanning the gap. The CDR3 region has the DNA TGCAGCGTCATCGGACAGTATTCGCAGGAAGCTTTCTTT. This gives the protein CSVIGQYSQEAFF.

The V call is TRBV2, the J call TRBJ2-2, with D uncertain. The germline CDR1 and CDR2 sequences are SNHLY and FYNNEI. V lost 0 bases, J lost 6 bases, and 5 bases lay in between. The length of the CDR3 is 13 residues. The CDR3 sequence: CASSEAGSGELFF. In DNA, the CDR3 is TGTGCCAGCAGTGAAGCAGGGTCCGGGGAGCTGTTTTTT. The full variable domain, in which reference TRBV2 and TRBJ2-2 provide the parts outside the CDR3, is EPEVTQTPSHQVTQMGQEVILRCVPISNHLYFYWYRQILGQKVEFLVSFYNNEISEKSEIFDDQFSVERPDGSNFTLKIRSTKLEDSAMYFCASSEAGSGELFFGEGSRLTVL.

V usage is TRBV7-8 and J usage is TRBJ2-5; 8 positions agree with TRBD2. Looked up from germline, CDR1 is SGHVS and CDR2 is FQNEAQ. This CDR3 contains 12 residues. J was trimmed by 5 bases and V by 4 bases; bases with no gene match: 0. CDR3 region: CASSSSGETQYF. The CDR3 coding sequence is TGTGCCAGCAGCTCTAGCGGGGAGACCCAGTACTTC.

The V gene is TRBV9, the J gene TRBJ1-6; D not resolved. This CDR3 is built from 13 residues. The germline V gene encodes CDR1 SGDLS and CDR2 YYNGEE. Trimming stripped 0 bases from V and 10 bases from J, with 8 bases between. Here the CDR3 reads CASSVVEGSPLHF. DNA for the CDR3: TGTGCCAGCAGCGTAGTGGAAGGGTCACCCCTCCACTTT.

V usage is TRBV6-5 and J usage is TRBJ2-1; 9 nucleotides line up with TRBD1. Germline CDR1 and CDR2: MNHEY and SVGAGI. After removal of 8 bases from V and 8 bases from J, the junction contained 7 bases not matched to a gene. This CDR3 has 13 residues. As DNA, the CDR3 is TGTGCCAGCGGTAGACAGGGGGTCGATGAGCAGTTCTTC. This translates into CASGRQGVDEQFF.

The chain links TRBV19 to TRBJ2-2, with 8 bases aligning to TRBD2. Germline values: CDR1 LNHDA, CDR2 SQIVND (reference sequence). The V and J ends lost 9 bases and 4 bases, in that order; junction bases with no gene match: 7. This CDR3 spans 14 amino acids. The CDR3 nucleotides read TGTGCCAGCGCCATCGGGGGGGCCACCGGGGAGCTGTTTTTT. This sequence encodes CASAIGGATGELFF.

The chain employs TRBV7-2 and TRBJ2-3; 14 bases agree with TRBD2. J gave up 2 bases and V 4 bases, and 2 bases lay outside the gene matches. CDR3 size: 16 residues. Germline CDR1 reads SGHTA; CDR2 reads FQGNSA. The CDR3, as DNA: TGTGCCAGCAGCTCGGGACTAGCGGGGGTCACAGATACGCAGTATTTT. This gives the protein CASSSGLAGVTDTQYF.

The CDR3 loop is CASSIAGESSYEQYF. CDR3 sequence (DNA): TGTGCCAGTAGTATCGCAGGGGAGAGCTCCTACGAGCAGTACTTC. The rearrangement uses TRBV19 and TRBJ2-7, with D maybe TRBD1 (6 bases). The CDR3 is 15 amino acids. CDR1 LNHDA and CDR2 SQIVND come from the germline V gene (reference sequence). Trimming took 3 bases from V and 0 from J, leaving 12 bases between them.

CDR3 nucleotide sequence: TGTGCCAGCAGCTGGGGACCTACCGGGGAGCTGTTTTTT. Encoded protein: CASSWGPTGELFF. The V and J genes are TRBV5-4 and TRBJ2-2; D is tentatively TRBD1 or TRBD2 (5 bases each). Trimming pared 3 bases from V and 5 bases from J, leaving 8 bases between. Germline CDR1 reads SGHNT; CDR2 reads YYREEE (reference sequence). The CDR3 extends over 13 amino acids.

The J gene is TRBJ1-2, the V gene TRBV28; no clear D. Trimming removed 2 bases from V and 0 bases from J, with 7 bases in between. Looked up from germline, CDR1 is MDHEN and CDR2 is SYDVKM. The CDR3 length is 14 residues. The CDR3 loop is CASSLIGSNYGYTF. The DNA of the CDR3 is TGTGCCAGCAGTTTAATTGGTTCTAACTATGGCTACACCTTC.

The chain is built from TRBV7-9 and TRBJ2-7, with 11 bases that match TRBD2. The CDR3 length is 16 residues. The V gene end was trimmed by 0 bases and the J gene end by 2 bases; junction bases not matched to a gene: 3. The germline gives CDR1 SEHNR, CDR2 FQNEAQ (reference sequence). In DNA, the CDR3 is TGTGCCAGCAGCTTAGCGGGGACTAGCGGAGCCTACGAGCAGTACTTC. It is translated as CASSLAGTSGAYEQYF.

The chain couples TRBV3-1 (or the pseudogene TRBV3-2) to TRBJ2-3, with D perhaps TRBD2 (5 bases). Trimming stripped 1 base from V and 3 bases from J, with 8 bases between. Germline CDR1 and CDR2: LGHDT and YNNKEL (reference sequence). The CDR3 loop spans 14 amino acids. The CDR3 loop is CASSQALATDTQYF. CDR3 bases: TGTGCCAGCAGCCAAGCCCTAGCAACAGATACGCAGTATTTT.

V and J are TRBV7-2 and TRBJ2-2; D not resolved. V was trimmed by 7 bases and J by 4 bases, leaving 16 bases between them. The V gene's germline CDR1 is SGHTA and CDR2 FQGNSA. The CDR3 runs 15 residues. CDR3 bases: TGTGCCAGCACCCCGGTGGCATACGGCACCGGGGAGCTGTTTTTT. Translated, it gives CASTPVAYGTGELFF.

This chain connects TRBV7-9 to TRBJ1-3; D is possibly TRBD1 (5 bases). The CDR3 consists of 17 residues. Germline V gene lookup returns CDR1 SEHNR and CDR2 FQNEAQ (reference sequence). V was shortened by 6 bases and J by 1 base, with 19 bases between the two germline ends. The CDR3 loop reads CASSSWGSLPSGNTIYF. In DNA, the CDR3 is TGTGCCAGCAGTTCATGGGGCAGTCTTCCTTCTGGAAACACCATATATTTT.

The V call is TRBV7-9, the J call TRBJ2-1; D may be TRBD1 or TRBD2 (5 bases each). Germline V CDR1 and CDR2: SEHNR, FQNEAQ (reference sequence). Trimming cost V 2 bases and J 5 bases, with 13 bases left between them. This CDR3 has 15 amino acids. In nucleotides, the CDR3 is TGTGCCAGCAGCTTAAACGGGGCCGTCAACAATGAGCAGTTCTTC. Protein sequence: CASSLNGAVNNEQFF.

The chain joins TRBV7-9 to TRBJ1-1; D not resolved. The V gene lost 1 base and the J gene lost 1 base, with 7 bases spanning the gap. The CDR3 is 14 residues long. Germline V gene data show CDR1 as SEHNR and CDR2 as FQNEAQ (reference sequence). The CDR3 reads CASSLGGKNTEAFF. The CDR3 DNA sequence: TGTGCCAGCAGCTTAGGGGGAAAGAACACTGAAGCTTTCTTT.

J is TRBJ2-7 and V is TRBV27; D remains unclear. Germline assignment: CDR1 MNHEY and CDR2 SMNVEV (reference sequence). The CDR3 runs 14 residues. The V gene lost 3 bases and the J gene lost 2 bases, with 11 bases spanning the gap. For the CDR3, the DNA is TGTGCCAGCAGTTTGTCAGGAATTACCTACGAGCAGTACTTC. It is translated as CASSLSGITYEQYF.

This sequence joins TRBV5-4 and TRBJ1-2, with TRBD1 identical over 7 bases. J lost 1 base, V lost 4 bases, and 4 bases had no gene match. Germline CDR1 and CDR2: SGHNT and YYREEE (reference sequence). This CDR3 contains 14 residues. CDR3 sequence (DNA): TGTGCCAGCAGCCCCAGGGACAGTAACTATGGCTACACCTTC. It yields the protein CASSPRDSNYGYTF. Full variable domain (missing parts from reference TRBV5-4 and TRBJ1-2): ETGVTQSPTHLIKTRGQQVTLRCSSQSGHNTVSWYQQALGQGPQFIFQYYREEENGRGNFPPRFSGLQFPNYSSELNVNALELDDSALYLCASSPRDSNYGYTFGSGTRLTVV.

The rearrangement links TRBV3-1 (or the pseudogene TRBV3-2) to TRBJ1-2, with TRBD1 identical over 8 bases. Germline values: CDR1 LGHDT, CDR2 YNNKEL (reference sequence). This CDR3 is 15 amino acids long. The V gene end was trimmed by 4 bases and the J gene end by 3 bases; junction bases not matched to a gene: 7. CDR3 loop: CASSPGQGRDYGYTF. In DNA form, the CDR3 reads TGTGCCAGCAGCCCCGGACAGGGACGGGACTATGGCTACACCTTC.

The CDR3 spells CASSQVRNKAFF. In DNA, the CDR3 is TGCGCCAGCAGCCAAGTGCGAAATAAAGCTTTCTTT. The V gene is TRBV4-1, the J gene TRBJ1-1; D not certain. The germline V and J ends were trimmed by 1 base and 9 bases, with 9 bases remaining between them. Germline V gene lookup returns CDR1 MGHRA and CDR2 YSYEKL. CDR3 size: 12 residues.

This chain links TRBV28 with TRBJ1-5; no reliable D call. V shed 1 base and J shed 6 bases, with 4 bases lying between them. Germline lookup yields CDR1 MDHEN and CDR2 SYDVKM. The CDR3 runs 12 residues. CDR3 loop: CASSLFGQPQHF. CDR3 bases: TGTGCCAGCAGTTTATTCGGTCAGCCCCAGCATTTT.

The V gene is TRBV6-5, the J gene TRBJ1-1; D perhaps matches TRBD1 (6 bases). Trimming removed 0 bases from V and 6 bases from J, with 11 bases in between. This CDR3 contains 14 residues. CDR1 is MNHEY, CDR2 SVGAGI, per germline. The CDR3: CASSYSEGGAEAFF. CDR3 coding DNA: TGTGCCAGCAGTTACTCCGAAGGGGGGGCTGAAGCTTTCTTT.

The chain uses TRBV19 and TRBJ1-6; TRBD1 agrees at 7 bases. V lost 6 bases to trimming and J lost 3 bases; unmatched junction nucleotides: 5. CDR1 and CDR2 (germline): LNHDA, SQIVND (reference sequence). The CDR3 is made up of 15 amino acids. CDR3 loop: CASSITGVYNSPLHF. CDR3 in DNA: TGTGCCAGTAGCATTACAGGGGTCTATAATTCACCCCTCCACTTT. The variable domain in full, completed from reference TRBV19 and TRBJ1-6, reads DGGITQSPKYLFRKEGQNVTLSCEQNLNHDAMYWYRQDPGQGLRLIYYSQIVNDFQKGDIAEGYSVSREKKESFPLTVTSAQKNPTAFYLCASSITGVYNSPLHFGNGTRLTVT.